Presented here are 2 T cell receptor beta chains from one specimen sequenced in a study of regulatory T cells in long-lasting Graves disease (dated by TCRdb to about 2021). The library came from multiplex PCR. The sequencer listed for this sample is Illumina HiSeq 4000. To build TCR beta libraries, CDR3 regions were amplified by Arm-PCR using iRepertoire HTBI primers. TCRdb itself trimmed the public reads at Q25 with fastp, ran MiXCR and retained productive beta chains. CDR3 protein duplicates are merged, each entry listing the most common genes and DNA. Here the sample has 300,000 or so distinct CDR3 sequences; about 18% occur a single time. Approximately 31% of the sample goes to the ten largest clones. This specimen's time point label, interpreted: persistent/refractory GD, antithyroid drugs over 5 years with positive TRAb. For both TCR sequencing and RNA sequencing, RNA was extracted from PBMCs using TRIzol.

This specimen was peripheral blood mononuclear cells (PBMCs), taken when the disease was refractory, from a patient treated with antithyroid drugs. The origin of the receptors is a female donor with Graves disease.

At least ten counts were recorded for this clonotype. The genes are TRBV28 and TRBJ2-7; 8 positions agree with TRBD1. Trimming at V came to 6 bases and at J to 2 bases, leaving 18 bases not matched to a gene. Germline V lookup: CDR1 MDHEN, CDR2 SYDVKM. The CDR3 has 18 residues. CDR3 in DNA: TGTGCCAGCAGACACCCGGGGACAGGCGTCTTAGTACCCTACGAGCAGTACTTC. This encodes CASRHPGTGVLVPYEQYF.

The chain links TRBV6-5 to TRBJ2-5; 10 nucleotides agree with TRBD1. The CDR3 sequence is 15 residues long. V lost 0 bases and J lost 5; bases outside the gene matches: 3. The germline CDR1 and CDR2 sequences are MNHEY and SVGAGI. The CDR3, as DNA: TGTGCCAGCAGTTACTCGGTGACAGGGGGCGAGACCCAGTACTTC. This translates into CASSYSVTGGETQYF.